These T cell receptor beta chains were read from a single sample in a study of regulatory T cells in long-lasting Graves disease. TCRdb independently ran MiXCR on the multiplex PCR reads; one entry per CDR3 protein. The data contain about 470,000 distinct CDR3 sequences, around 15% of them singletons. These data also formed part of another study, on T cells in Graves' hyperthyroidism and ophthalmopathy.

This specimen consisted of peripheral blood mononuclear cells (PBMCs), obtained at new diagnosis, from a patient treated with antithyroid drugs. The receptors come from a middle-aged man with Graves disease. CDR3s include the opening cysteine and the closing phenylalanine or tryptophan. The D gene is left open where the match is weak. A row's size may be missing; if present it is once, few, many or a size class.

d_call	v_call	j_call	clone_size	cdr3_nt	cdr3_aa
TRBD1	TRBV5-1	TRBJ1-4	many	TGCGCCAGCAGCACAGGGGACAGGGAAGCAGAAAAACTGTTTTTT	CASSTGDREAEKLFF
-	TRBV6-1	TRBJ2-2	-	TGTGCCACCCTAACATCTGCCGGGGAGCTGTTTTTT	CATLTSAGELFF
-	TRBV4-1	TRBJ1-2	few	TGCGCCAGCAGCACGAGGGGGTGGGATGGCTACACCTTC	CASSTRGWDGYTF
-	TRBV20-1	TRBJ1-5	many	TGCAGTGCTAGTCGGGCAGGGGTTCAGCCCCAGCATTTT	CSASRAGVQPQHF
-	TRBV6-2/TRBV6-3	TRBJ1-1	many	TGTGCCAGCAGACGACCGGAATCTGAAGCTTTCTTT	CASRRPESEAFF
TRBD1	TRBV3-1	TRBJ1-1	few	TGTGCCAGCACAGGGGGACGGGTCACTGAAGCTTTCTTT	CASTGGRVTEAFF
TRBD2	TRBV29-1	TRBJ2-1	many	TGCAGCGTTGTGGGACTAGCGGGAGGTTTAAGCTCCTACAATGAGCAGTTCTTC	CSVVGLAGGLSSYNEQFF
TRBD1	TRBV11-2	TRBJ2-7	-	TGTGCCAGCAGCTTAGGCAGGGGGCTCTACGAGCAGTACTTC	CASSLGRGLYEQYF
TRBD2	TRBV5-4	TRBJ2-1	-	TGTGCCAGCAGCGCCGCAGCGGGGGCTTCCTACAATGAGCAGTTCTTC	CASSAAAGASYNEQFF
-	TRBV4-1	TRBJ2-1	few	TGCGCCAGCAGCCAAGATTTGGATGAGCAGTTCTTC	CASSQDLDEQFF
-	TRBV19	TRBJ1-1	-	TGTGCCAGTAGTGCGCGTGAGACTGAAGCTTTCTTT	CASSARETEAFF
-	TRBV27	TRBJ1-6	few	TGTGCCAGCAGTTTACAGGGGTCGAATTCACCCCTCCACTTT	CASSLQGSNSPLHF
-	TRBV7-3	TRBJ1-1	many	TGTGCCAGCAGCGTAACAGGGAACACTGAAGCTTTCTTT	CASSVTGNTEAFF
TRBD1	TRBV6-5	TRBJ2-1	many	TGTGCCAGCAGTTACCATACAGGGGGAAGCGATGAGCAGTTCTTC	CASSYHTGGSDEQFF
-	TRBV18	TRBJ2-4	few	TGTGCCAGCTCACCACAGGGATTAGCCAAAAACATTCAGTACTTC	CASSPQGLAKNIQYF
-	TRBV24-1	TRBJ1-5	few	TGTGCCACCAGGGCTTCAGGGGGCAATCAGCCCCAGCATTTT	CATRASGGNQPQHF
-	TRBV28	TRBJ2-3	many	TGTGCCAGCAGCCAAAGAGGGACTAGCACAGATACGCAGTATTTT	CASSQRGTSTDTQYF
-	TRBV7-8	TRBJ2-7	many	TGTGCCAGCAGCTTAAGCCGGGTTAAGTACGAGCAGTACTTC	CASSLSRVKYEQYF